This T cell receptor (beta chain) was identified during a study of cytomegalovirus exposure and HLA in healthy donors. Germline values: CDR1 SGHVS, CDR2 FQNEAQ. V was pared by 5 bases and J by 2 bases, with 5 bases of the junction left unmatched. The CDR3 spans 14 residues. Both 60 Vbeta primers and 13 Jbeta primers went into the PCR. Some clones are missing from TCRdb's copy, which holds only in-frame ones; the method was immunoSEQ multiplex PCR. The table shows some 160,000 clones, with roughly 85% occurring only once. Whole-study results and caveats: Later analysis suggested most CMV-associated TCR beta chains were HLA-restricted. Researchers counted around 160 TCR beta chains as cytomegalovirus-associated. Analyses of presence and absence presupposed an approximately uniform sequencing depth across donors.

Points on this clone: Antigen: not known.

Sequencing used PBMCs. The chain has TRBV7-8 and TRBJ2-5; 7 bases fit TRBD1. This receptor was identified in a male donor in good health and CMV-seropositive. CDR3 sequence: CASSPGGRQETQYF. The CDR3 DNA sequence: TGTGCCAGCAGCCCAGGGGGACGTCAAGAGACCCAGTACTTC.